The rows below give T cell receptor beta chains drawn from one sample of a study of OX40 agonist ivuxolimab in advanced cancers. Method: immunoSEQ multiplex PCR; TCRdb's copy keeps in-frame clones and lacks some. The sample includes about 45,000 clones, about 87% of them seen just once. The sample consisted of CD4+ or CD8+ T cells sorted from blood, taken in a trial of the OX40 agonist ivuxolimab. These receptor sequences come from an adult with an advanced solid tumor such as melanoma, head and neck, liver or kidney cancer. Each CDR3 is given without its conserved first and last residue. Fields, in order: CDR3 length, V gene, J gene, CDR3 protein.

12,TRBV4-1,TRBJ2-7,ASSRLRAGDEQY
13,TRBV5-1,TRBJ2-7,ASPGQGAPSYEQY
11,TRBV30,TRBJ2-4,ALTALAKNIQY
15,TRBV18,TRBJ2-3,ASSPLRGGISTDTQY
12,TRBV9,TRBJ2-2,ASSVRTAAGELF
13,TRBV9,TRBJ2-1,ASSVAGTGGGEQF
12,TRBV5-5,TRBJ2-7,ASSTHPGGGEQY
12,TRBV19,TRBJ1-1,ASSIDGGNTEAF
11,TRBV9,.,ASSRDLADEQY
16,TRBV27,TRBJ1-5,ASSLFFGQGYLNQPQH
17,TRBV11-2,TRBJ2-3,ASSQTYRGRRRSTDTQY
13,TRBV5-8,TRBJ2-1,ASSRPGHHYNEQF
13,TRBV23-1,TRBJ2-3,ASSQFPPSTDTQY
12,TRBV28,TRBJ2-5,ASSNSGRRETQY
14,TRBV7-3,TRBJ2-1,ASSSGLAGRNNEQF
12,TRBV28,TRBJ2-4,ASSQDRIKNIQY
14,TRBV7-9,TRBJ2-1,ASSLALGGWDNEQF
14,TRBV5-4,TRBJ1-2,ASSLPLAGTGDGYT
13,TRBV15,TRBJ2-2,ATSTTSDNTGELF
14,TRBV28,TRBJ1-2,ASRSPRRFWNYGYT
12,TRBV11-2,TRBJ1-2,ASSRGTVNYGYT
14,TRBV2,TRBJ2-1,ASSDQGLAVSNEQF
12,TRBV28,TRBJ2-2,ASKVSGGPGELF
11,TRBV5-4,TRBJ2-3,ASSFKGADTQY
13,TRBV28,TRBJ2-7,ASTFVTGASYEQY